One and the same sample provided the 22 T cell receptor beta chains below, sequenced in a study of shared clonotypes between healthy human individuals. Produced via immunoSEQ multiplex PCR; TCRdb's table is partial and in-frame only. Of a few million clones listed, 80% to 95% are singletons. Positively selected for CCR7, the CD45RO-negative cells used as naive CD8 cells excluded terminally differentiated effector memory CD45RA+ cells. Sequenced material: naive CD8+ T cells from PBMCs. The receptors were gathered from a man aged 18 to 29 in good health. Some clones in this sample may be carry-over from other donors' samples.

This chain connects TRBV7-9 to TRBJ1-1; TRBD1 agrees at 11 bases. This CDR3 comprises 16 residues. Germline V CDR1 and CDR2: SEHNR, FQNEAQ (reference sequence). V shed 6 bases and J 4 bases; nucleotides not matched to a gene: 10. CDR3 in amino acids: CASRPTPGQGVTEAFF. CDR3 coding DNA: TGTGCCAGCAGACCGACGCCGGGACAGGGGGTCACTGAAGCTTTCTTT.

This chain joins TRBV6-6 and TRBJ1-1; the D gene is possibly TRBD1 (5 bases). Germline assignment: CDR1 MNHNY and CDR2 SVGAGI (reference sequence). The CDR3 is made up of 13 amino acids. V lost 8 bases and J 2 bases, leaving 12 bases between the germline ends. In DNA form, the CDR3 reads TGTGCCAGCCGGGCGGGACCCAACACTGAAGCTTTCTTT. Protein: CASRAGPNTEAFF.

The chain uses TRBV6-5 and TRBJ2-7; D might be TRBD1 (6 bases). The CDR3 length is 16 residues. The V end lost 0 bases, the J end lost 3 bases, and 15 bases lay between the germline ends. Germline V gives CDR1 MNHEY, CDR2 SVGAGI. The CDR3 here is CASSYSIGHRDYEQYF. As DNA, the CDR3 is TGTGCCAGCAGTTACTCGATAGGTCACAGGGACTACGAGCAGTACTTC.

This clone was seen only a few times. This specimen includes other DNA sequences encoding the same CDR3. CDR3 sequence (DNA): TGTGCCAGCAGCTTAGTTGAGCAGTTCTTC. Its translation: CASSLVEQFF. The V call is TRBV7-9, the J call TRBJ2-1; D ambiguous. CDR1 SEHNR and CDR2 FQNEAQ come from the germline V gene (reference sequence). CDR3 length: 10 residues. V was trimmed by 1 base and J by 9 bases, leaving 1 base between them.

J is TRBJ2-7 and V is TRBV5-4; D may be TRBD2 (6 bases). This CDR3 spans 13 amino acids. From germline, CDR1 is SGHNT and CDR2 YYREEE (reference sequence). The V and J ends lost 4 bases and 2 bases respectively, with 10 bases between them. The CDR3, as DNA: TGTGCCAGCAGCGCGGGACCAACCTACGAGCAGTACTTC. It specifies CASSAGPTYEQYF.

V gene TRBV12-5 combines with J gene TRBJ2-2; 14 bases line up with TRBD2. The V segment lost 3 bases and the J segment 3 bases; nucleotides outside the gene matches: 15. In germline, CDR1 is LGHNT, CDR2 FRNRAP. The CDR3 runs to 21 residues. CDR3 in amino acids: CASGFGTMTSGRAVDTGELFF. Written as DNA, the CDR3 is TGTGCTAGTGGTTTCGGGACGATGACTAGCGGGAGGGCCGTGGACACCGGGGAGCTGTTTTTT.

The V and J genes are TRBV5-6 and TRBJ2-2; possibly TRBD2 for D (5 bases). The germline V gene encodes CDR1 SGHDT and CDR2 YYEEEE. V lost 2 bases to trimming and J lost 5 bases, with 10 bases between them. The CDR3 covers 14 residues. The CDR3 is CASSLGLGTGELFF. The CDR3 DNA reads as TGTGCCAGCAGCTTAGGACTGGGAACCGGGGAGCTGTTTTTT.

The chain employs TRBV5-6 and TRBJ1-5; D not resolved. CDR3 length: 14 amino acids. With 5 bases removed from V and 2 bases from J, the gap between germline ends came to 11 bases. Germline V gene sequence: CDR1 SGHDT, CDR2 YYEEEE. CDR3 in amino acids: CASSAGFRNQPQHF. CDR3 nucleotides: TGTGCCAGCAGTGCAGGATTTCGCAATCAGCCCCAGCATTTT.

The V gene is TRBV19, the J gene TRBJ1-5; possibly TRBD1 for D (5 bases). V was pared by 3 bases and J by 7 bases, with 13 bases between. The CDR3 has 14 residues. The germline V gene has CDR1 LNHDA and CDR2 SQIVND (reference sequence). CDR3 coding DNA: TGTGCCAGTAGTATCATCCAGGGAGGCCAGCCCCAGCATTTT. Translating gives CASSIIQGGQPQHF.

This chain connects TRBV7-6 to TRBJ2-5, with a possible D match to TRBD2 (6 bases). The germline gives CDR1 SGHVS, CDR2 FNYEAQ. Deletions cut 4 bases from V and 2 bases from J, with 23 bases between. This CDR3 comprises 18 residues. As DNA, the CDR3 is TGTGCCAGCAGCTCCCGGGACTTTCGGGAATTGGGTCAAGAGACCCAGTACTTC. This gives the protein CASSSRDFRELGQETQYF.

The chain recombines TRBV5-1 with TRBJ2-7; D possibly matches TRBD1 or TRBD2 (5 bases each). V lost 0 bases, J lost 6 bases, and 16 bases lay in between. The CDR3 extends over 15 amino acids. In germline, CDR1 is SGHRS, CDR2 YFSETQ. In DNA, the CDR3 is TGCGCCAGCAGCTTGGAGAAGGGACCGATCCTCGAGCAGTACTTC. Translating it yields CASSLEKGPILEQYF.

This chain joins TRBV9 and TRBJ1-1; a weak D match, TRBD1 (6 bases). The CDR3 covers 14 residues. Germline CDR1 SGDLS, CDR2 YYNGEE. Trimming stripped 1 base from V and 6 bases from J, with 13 bases between. The CDR3 is CASSVPTGPPEAFF. CDR3 DNA sequence: TGTGCCAGCAGCGTACCCACAGGGCCCCCTGAAGCTTTCTTT.

Concerning this clone itself: Other DNA sequences in this sample translate to the same CDR3. The CDR3: CASSVGGRGDEQYF. The CDR3 DNA sequence: TGTGCCAGCAGCGTAGGAGGAAGGGGGGACGAGCAGTACTTC. The chain couples TRBV9 to TRBJ2-7; D is perhaps TRBD1 or TRBD2 (6 bases each). The V end lost 0 bases, the J end lost 5 bases, and 12 bases lay between the germline ends. The CDR3 has 14 amino acids. In germline, CDR1 is SGDLS, CDR2 YYNGEE.

This sequence joins TRBV28 and TRBJ2-2; D is undetermined. V lost 2 bases to trimming and J lost 6 bases, with 10 bases between them. The germline CDR1 and CDR2 sequences are MDHEN and SYDVKM. There are 14 residues in the CDR3. In DNA form, the CDR3 reads TGTGCCAGCAGTTTAATTTTTGGGGCCGGGGAGCTGTTTTTT. Encoded protein: CASSLIFGAGELFF.

V is TRBV28 and J is TRBJ1-1; tentative D call: TRBD1 (6 bases). V gave up 2 bases and J gave up 4 bases, with 8 bases separating them. The CDR3 loop spans 13 amino acids. CDR1 and CDR2 (germline): MDHEN, SYDVKM. CDR3 loop: CASSLGQLTEAFF. As DNA, the CDR3 is TGTGCCAGCAGTTTAGGACAGCTCACTGAAGCTTTCTTT.

This chain links TRBV9 with TRBJ2-1; 9 bases are shared with TRBD1. Germline assignment: CDR1 SGDLS and CDR2 YYNGEE. V shed 4 bases, J shed 2 bases, and the junction held 16 bases outside the gene matches. This CDR3 spans 19 amino acids. Here the CDR3 reads CASSSTGTGSSSAYNEQFF. The CDR3 DNA reads TGTGCCAGCAGCTCAACCGGGACAGGGTCCAGTTCAGCCTACAATGAGCAGTTCTTC. Full variable domain (remainder filled in from reference TRBV9 and TRBJ2-1): DSGVTQTPKHLITATGQRVTLRCSPRSGDLSVYWYQQSLDQGLQFLIQYYNGEERAKGNILERFSAQQFPDLHSELNLSSLELGDSALYFCASSSTGTGSSSAYNEQFFGPGTRLTVL.

With regard to this clone: The sample carries other DNA sequences with the same CDR3. The V call is TRBV27, the J call TRBJ1-5; 10 positions agree with TRBD1. Per germline, CDR1 MNHEY and CDR2 SMNVEV (reference sequence). V trimming: 6 bases; J trimming: 7 bases; junction bases outside the gene matches: 6. The CDR3 length is 14 residues. The CDR3 bases are TGTGCCAGCAGGCTGACAGGGGGCCTCCAGCCCCAGCATTTT. Its protein product is CASRLTGGLQPQHF.

The J gene is TRBJ1-2, the V gene TRBV2, with a possible D match to TRBD1 (5 bases). CDR1 SNHLY and CDR2 FYNNEI come from the germline V gene. This CDR3 has 18 residues. The V end was cut by 4 bases, the J end by 5 bases, with 26 bases between. The CDR3 coding sequence is TGTGCCAGCAGTGGTTTTAATATAGGGCAGGGAGGGCTATATGGCTACACCTTC. This gives the protein CASSGFNIGQGGLYGYTF. The variable domain in full, with the rest retrieved from reference TRBV2 and TRBJ1-2, is EPEVTQTPSHQVTQMGQEVILRCVPISNHLYFYWYRQILGQKVEFLVSFYNNEISEKSEIFDDQFSVERPDGSNFTLKIRSTKLEDSAMYFCASSGFNIGQGGLYGYTFGSGTRLTVV.

This clone was seen a single time. The rearrangement uses TRBV11-2 and TRBJ2-1; the match to TRBD2 covers 8 bases. Germline V CDR1 and CDR2: SGHAT, FQNNGV. There are 16 residues in the CDR3. V lost 5 bases to trimming and J lost 1 base; unmatched junction nucleotides: 7. CDR3: CASSRSGTSSYNEQFF. The DNA for the CDR3 is TGTGCCAGCAGCCGATCCGGGACTAGTTCCTACAATGAGCAGTTCTTC.

The J gene is TRBJ1-1, the V gene TRBV7-9; TRBD1 matches 10 bases. Germline-derived CDR1 and CDR2 are SEHNR and FQNEAQ (reference sequence). This CDR3 is 16 amino acids long. With 5 bases clipped from V and 5 bases from J, the junction kept 11 bases outside the gene matches. The CDR3 sequence: CASSPGTGAEGTEAFF. CDR3 nucleotides: TGTGCCAGCAGCCCCGGGACAGGGGCAGAAGGAACTGAAGCTTTCTTT.

The V and J genes are TRBV19 and TRBJ2-3, with D unresolved. The CDR3 is made up of 16 amino acids. Trimming cost V 3 bases and J 0 bases, with 13 bases left between them. Germline loops: CDR1 LNHDA, CDR2 SQIVND (reference sequence). This CDR3 reads CASSMVPRPSTDTQYF. The CDR3 DNA reads as TGTGCCAGTAGTATGGTACCGAGACCTAGCACAGATACGCAGTATTTT.

V and J are TRBV9 and TRBJ2-1, with 15 bases lining up with TRBD2. The ends lost 0 bases at V and 0 bases at J; junction bases unmatched: 4. Germline CDR1 reads SGDLS; CDR2 reads YYNGEE. The CDR3 is 19 residues long. CDR3 sequence: CASSVGGTSGGSSYNEQFF. The CDR3 DNA follows: TGTGCCAGCAGCGTAGGTGGGACTAGCGGGGGGAGCTCCTACAATGAGCAGTTCTTC.